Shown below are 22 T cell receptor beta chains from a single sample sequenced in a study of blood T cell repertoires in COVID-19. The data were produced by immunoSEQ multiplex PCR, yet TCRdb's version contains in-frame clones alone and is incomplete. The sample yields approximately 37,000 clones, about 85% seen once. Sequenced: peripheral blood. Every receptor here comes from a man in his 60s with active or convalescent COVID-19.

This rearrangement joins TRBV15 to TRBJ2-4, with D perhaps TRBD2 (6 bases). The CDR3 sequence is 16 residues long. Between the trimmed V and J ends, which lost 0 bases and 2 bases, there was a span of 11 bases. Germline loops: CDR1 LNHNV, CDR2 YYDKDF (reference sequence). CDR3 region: CATSREAGTSKNIQYF. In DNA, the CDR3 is TGTGCCACCAGCAGAGAGGCAGGGACTTCCAAAAACATTCAGTACTTC.

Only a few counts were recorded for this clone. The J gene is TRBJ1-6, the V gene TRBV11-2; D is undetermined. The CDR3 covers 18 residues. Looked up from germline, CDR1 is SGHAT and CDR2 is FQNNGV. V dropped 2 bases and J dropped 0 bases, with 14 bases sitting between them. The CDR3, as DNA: TGTGCCAGCAGCTTAACGAGACACCAGAGCTCCTATAATTCACCCCTCCACTTT. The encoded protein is CASSLTRHQSSYNSPLHF.

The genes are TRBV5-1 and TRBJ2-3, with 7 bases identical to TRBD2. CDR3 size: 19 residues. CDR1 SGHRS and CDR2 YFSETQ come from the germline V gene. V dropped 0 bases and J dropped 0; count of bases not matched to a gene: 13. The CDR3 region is CASSLDPAGISTSTDTQYF. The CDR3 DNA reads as TGCGCCAGCAGCTTGGATCCAGCGGGGATTTCCACTAGCACAGATACGCAGTATTTT.

The CDR3 protein is CASSLLADTQYF. The CDR3 DNA sequence: TGTGCCAGTAGTTTGCTAGCAGATACGCAGTATTTT. V is TRBV19 and J is TRBJ2-3; D is undetermined. The CDR3 runs to 12 residues. In germline, CDR1 is LNHDA, CDR2 SQIVND (reference sequence). Trimming took 5 bases from V and 4 from J, leaving 7 bases between them.

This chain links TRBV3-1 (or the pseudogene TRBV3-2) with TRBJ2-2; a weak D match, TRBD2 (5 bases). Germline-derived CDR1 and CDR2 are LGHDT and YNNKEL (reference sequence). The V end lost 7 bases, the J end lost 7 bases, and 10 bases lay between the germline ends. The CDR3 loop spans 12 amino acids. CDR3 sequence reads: CASTTGIGELFF. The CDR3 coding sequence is TGTGCCAGCACAACGGGGATCGGGGAGCTGTTTTTT.

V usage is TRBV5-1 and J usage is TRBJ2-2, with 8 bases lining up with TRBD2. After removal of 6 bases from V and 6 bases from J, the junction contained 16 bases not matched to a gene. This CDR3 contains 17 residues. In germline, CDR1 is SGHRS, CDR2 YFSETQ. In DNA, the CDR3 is TGCGCCAGCATCAAGGGGAGCGGGAGTCAAAACGCCGGGGAGCTGTTTTTT. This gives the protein CASIKGSGSQNAGELFF.

CDR3 region: CASTQGSSPLHF. The CDR3 bases are TGTGCCAGCACCCAGGGTAGTTCACCCCTCCACTTT. The genes are TRBV6-5 and TRBJ1-6, with D perhaps matching TRBD1 (5 bases). This CDR3 contains 12 residues. Trimming took off 7 bases at V and 9 bases at J, with 10 bases between the two ends. Germline V CDR1 and CDR2: MNHEY, SVGAGI.

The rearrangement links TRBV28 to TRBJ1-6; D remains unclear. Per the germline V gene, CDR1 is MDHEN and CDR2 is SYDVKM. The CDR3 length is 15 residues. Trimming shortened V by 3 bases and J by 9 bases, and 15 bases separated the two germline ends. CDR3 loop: CASSFIGERSSPLHF. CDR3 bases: TGTGCCAGCAGTTTTATCGGGGAGCGGAGTTCACCCCTCCACTTT.

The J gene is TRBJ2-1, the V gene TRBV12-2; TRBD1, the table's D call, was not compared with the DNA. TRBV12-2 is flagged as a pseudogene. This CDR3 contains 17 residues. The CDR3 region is CASRLGQTEVRDNEQFF. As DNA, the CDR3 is TGTGCAAGTCGCCTCGGACAAACCGAGGTAAGGGACAATGAGCAGTTCTTC.

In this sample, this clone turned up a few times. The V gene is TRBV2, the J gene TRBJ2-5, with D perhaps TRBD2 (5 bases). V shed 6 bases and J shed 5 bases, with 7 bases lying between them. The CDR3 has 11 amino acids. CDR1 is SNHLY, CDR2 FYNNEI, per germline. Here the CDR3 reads CASREVETQYF. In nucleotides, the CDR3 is TGTGCCAGCAGGGAGGTGGAGACCCAGTACTTC.

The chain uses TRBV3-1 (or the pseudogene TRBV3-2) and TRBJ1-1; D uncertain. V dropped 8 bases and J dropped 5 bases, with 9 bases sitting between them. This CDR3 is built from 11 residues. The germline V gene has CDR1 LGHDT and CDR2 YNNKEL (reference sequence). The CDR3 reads CASVTGTEAFF. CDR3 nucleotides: TGTGCCAGCGTTACCGGGACTGAAGCTTTCTTT.

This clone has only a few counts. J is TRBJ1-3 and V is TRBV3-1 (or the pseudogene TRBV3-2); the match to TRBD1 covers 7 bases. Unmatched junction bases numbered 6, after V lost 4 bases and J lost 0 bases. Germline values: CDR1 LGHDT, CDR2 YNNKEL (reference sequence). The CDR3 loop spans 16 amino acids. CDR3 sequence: CASSRGTAISGNTIYF. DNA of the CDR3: TGTGCCAGCAGCCGTGGGACAGCTATCTCTGGAAACACCATATATTTT.

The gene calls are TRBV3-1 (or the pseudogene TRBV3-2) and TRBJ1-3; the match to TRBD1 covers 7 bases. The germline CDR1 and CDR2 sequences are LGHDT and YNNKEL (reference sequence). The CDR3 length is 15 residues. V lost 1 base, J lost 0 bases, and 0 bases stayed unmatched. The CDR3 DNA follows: TGTGCCAGCAGCCAAGGGACAGGCTCTGGAAACACCATATATTTT. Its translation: CASSQGTGSGNTIYF.

CDR3 nucleotide sequence: TGCAGTGCTAGTACGGGAGGGCCTGGGCGAGAGACCCAGTACTTC. This translates into CSASTGGPGRETQYF. The chain has TRBV20-1 and TRBJ2-5; 8 bases agree with TRBD2. The CDR3 is 15 residues long. Per the germline V gene, CDR1 is DFQATT and CDR2 is SNEGSKA (reference sequence). The V segment lost 3 bases and the J segment 4 bases; nucleotides outside the gene matches: 10.

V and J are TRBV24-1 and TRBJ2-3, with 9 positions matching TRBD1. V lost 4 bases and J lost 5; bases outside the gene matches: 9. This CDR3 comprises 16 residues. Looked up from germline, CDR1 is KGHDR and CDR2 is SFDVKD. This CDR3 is CATSDPGQGKGDTQYF. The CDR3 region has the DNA TGTGCCACCAGTGACCCGGGACAGGGAAAAGGAGATACGCAGTATTTT.

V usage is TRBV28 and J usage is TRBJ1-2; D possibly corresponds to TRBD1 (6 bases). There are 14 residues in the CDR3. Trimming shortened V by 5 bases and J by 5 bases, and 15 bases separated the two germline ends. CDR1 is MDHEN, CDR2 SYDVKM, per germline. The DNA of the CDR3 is TGTGCCAGCAGTACAGGGTCCCTTATATATGGCTACACCTTC. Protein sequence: CASSTGSLIYGYTF.

DNA for the CDR3: TGTGCCAGCAGCAGGGGGTGGAATCAGCCCCAGCATTTT. This translates into CASSRGWNQPQHF. V gene TRBV4-2 combines with J gene TRBJ1-5; TRBD1 might be the D (6 bases). CDR3 length equals 13 residues. Trimming pared 5 bases from V and 4 bases from J, leaving 9 bases between. Germline CDR1 LGHNA, CDR2 YNFKEQ.

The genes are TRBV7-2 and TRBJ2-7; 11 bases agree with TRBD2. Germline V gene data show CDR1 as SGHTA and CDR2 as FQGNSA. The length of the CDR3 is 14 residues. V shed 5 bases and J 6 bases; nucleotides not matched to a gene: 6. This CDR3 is CASSLSGRASEQYV. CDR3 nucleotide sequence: TGTGCCAGCAGCCTTAGCGGGAGGGCCTCCGAGCAGTACGTC.

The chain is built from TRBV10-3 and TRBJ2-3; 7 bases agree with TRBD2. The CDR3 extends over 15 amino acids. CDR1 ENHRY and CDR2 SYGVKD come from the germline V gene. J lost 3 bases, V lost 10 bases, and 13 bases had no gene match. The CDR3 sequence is CASSGRASETDTQYF. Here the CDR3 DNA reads TGTGCCAGCTCGGGGAGGGCTAGCGAGACAGATACGCAGTATTTT.

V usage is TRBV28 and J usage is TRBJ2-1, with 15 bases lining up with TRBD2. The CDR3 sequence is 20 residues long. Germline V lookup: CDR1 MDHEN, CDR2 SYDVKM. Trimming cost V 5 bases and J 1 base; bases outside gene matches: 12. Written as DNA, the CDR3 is TGTGCCAGCAGTATATCTAGAGGAGGACTAGCGGGAGGGTCCTACAATGAGCAGTTCTTC. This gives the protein CASSISRGGLAGGSYNEQFF.

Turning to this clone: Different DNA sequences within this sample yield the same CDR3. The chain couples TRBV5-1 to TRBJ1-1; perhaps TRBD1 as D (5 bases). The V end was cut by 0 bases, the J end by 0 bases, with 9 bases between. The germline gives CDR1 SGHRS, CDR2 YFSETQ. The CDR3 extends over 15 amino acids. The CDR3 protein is CASSLEAGLNTEAFF. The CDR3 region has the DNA TGCGCCAGCAGCTTGGAAGCGGGACTGAACACTGAAGCTTTCTTT.

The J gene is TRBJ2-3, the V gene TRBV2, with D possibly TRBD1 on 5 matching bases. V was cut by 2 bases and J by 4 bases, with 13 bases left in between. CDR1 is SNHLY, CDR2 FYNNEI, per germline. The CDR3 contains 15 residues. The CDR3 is CASSELELGADTQYF. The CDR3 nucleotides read TGTGCCAGCAGTGAACTCGAGCTAGGGGCAGATACGCAGTATTTT.